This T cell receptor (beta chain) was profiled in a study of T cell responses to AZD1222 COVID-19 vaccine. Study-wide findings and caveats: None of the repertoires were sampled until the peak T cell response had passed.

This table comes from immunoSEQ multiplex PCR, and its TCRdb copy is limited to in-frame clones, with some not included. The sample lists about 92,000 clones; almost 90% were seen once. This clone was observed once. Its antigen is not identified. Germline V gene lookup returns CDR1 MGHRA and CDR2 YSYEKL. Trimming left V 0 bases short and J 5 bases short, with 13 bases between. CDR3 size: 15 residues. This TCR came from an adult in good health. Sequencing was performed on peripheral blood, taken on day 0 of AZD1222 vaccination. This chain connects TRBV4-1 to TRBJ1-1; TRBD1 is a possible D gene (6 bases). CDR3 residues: CASSQDSTGWTEAFF. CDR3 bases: TGCGCCAGCAGCCAAGATTCCACAGGGTGGACTGAAGCTTTCTTT.